One sample yielded the 32 T cell receptor beta chains listed below, sequenced in a study of cytomegalovirus exposure and HLA in healthy donors. PCR involved 60 Vbeta and 13 Jbeta primers. Method: immunoSEQ multiplex PCR; TCRdb's copy keeps in-frame clones and lacks some. The table lists tens of thousands of clones, more than 65% of them singletons. Material for sequencing was PBMCs. Receptor source: a man in his sixties in good health and CMV-seronegative.

This chain joins TRBV7-8 and TRBJ2-1, with a weak D call TRBD2 (5 bases). Trimming removed 0 bases from V and 9 bases from J, with 12 bases in between. This CDR3 contains 14 residues. Looked up from germline, CDR1 is SGHVS and CDR2 is FQNEAQ. The CDR3 nucleotides read TGTGCCAGCAGCTTAGCGATAGGAGGCGGTGAGCAGTTCTTC. This codes for CASSLAIGGGEQFF.

This chain joins TRBV6-6 and TRBJ2-1, with 9 bases aligning to TRBD2. Germline values: CDR1 MNHNY, CDR2 SVGAGI (reference sequence). This CDR3 spans 15 amino acids. The V and J ends lost 4 bases and 3 bases, in that order; junction bases with no gene match: 4. In nucleotides, the CDR3 is TGTGCCAGCAGTTCCGGGACTAGCCTCTACAATGAGCAGTTCTTC. Its protein is CASSSGTSLYNEQFF.

This clone showed up just once. The gene calls are TRBV25-1 and TRBJ2-3, with D perhaps matching TRBD2 (5 bases). The germline V gene encodes CDR1 MGHDK and CDR2 SYGVNS. The length of the CDR3 is 17 residues. The V end was cut by 3 bases, the J end by 1 base, with 17 bases between. Here the CDR3 reads CASSDLTVAPRTDTQYF. CDR3 coding DNA: TGTGCCAGCAGTGACTTGACGGTAGCGCCACGCACAGATACGCAGTATTTT.

This rearrangement joins TRBV7-2 to TRBJ1-3, with D perhaps matching TRBD1 (5 bases). The CDR3 totals 15 residues. V was trimmed by 3 bases and J by 0 bases, leaving 9 bases between them. CDR1 and CDR2 from the germline V gene are SGHTA and FQGNSA. This chain's CDR3 is CASSFHRNSGNTIYF. CDR3 coding DNA: TGTGCCAGCAGCTTCCACAGGAACTCTGGAAACACCATATATTTT.

This chain uses TRBV6-5 with TRBJ1-1; D remains ambiguous. The V gene lost 8 bases and the J gene lost 0 bases, with 16 bases spanning the gap. Germline values: CDR1 MNHEY, CDR2 SVGAGI. The CDR3 runs to 15 residues. The CDR3 DNA reads as TGTGCCAGCGTCGCAGGAGGCACGATGAACACTGAAGCTTTCTTT. Protein product: CASVAGGTMNTEAFF.

This clone was picked up one time. The chain carries TRBV7-2 and TRBJ2-5; D is possibly TRBD1 (6 bases). Germline CDR1 reads SGHTA; CDR2 reads FQGNSA. The CDR3 has 13 amino acids. Trimming left V 3 bases short and J 2 bases short, with 7 bases between. CDR3 nucleotide sequence: TGTGCCAGCAGCTTCCAGGGGCAAGAGACCCAGTACTTC. Amino acid sequence: CASSFQGQETQYF. Looking up the rest from reference TRBV7-2 and TRBJ2-5 gives the full variable domain: GAGVSQSPSNKVTEKGKDVELRCDPISGHTALYWYRQSLGQGLEFLIYFQGNSAPDKSGLPSDRFSAERTGGSVSTLTIQRTQQEDSAVYLCASSFQGQETQYFGPGTRLLVL.

V and J are TRBV5-1 and TRBJ2-6, with no clear D. CDR3 length equals 15 residues. V was pared by 0 bases and J by 2 bases, with 6 bases between. In germline, CDR1 is SGHRS, CDR2 YFSETQ. This chain's CDR3 is CASSLATAGANVLTF. CDR3 nucleotide sequence: TGCGCCAGCAGCTTGGCTACGGCTGGGGCCAACGTCCTGACTTTC.

This clone was seen only a few times. This chain connects TRBV6-1 to TRBJ2-7, with D tentatively TRBD2 (6 bases). Germline V gene lookup returns CDR1 MNHNS and CDR2 SASEGT. Trimming removed 8 bases at V and 2 bases at J, with 10 bases between. The CDR3 has 12 residues. The DNA of the CDR3 is TGTGCCAGCGGGCGGGGCCCCTACGAGCAGTACTTC. Translating gives CASGRGPYEQYF.

The V call is TRBV7-2, the J call TRBJ2-1; 11 bases fit TRBD2. Germline assignment: CDR1 SGHTA and CDR2 FQGNSA. The length of the CDR3 is 16 residues. V gave up 1 base and J gave up 1 base; unmatched junction bases: 0. The CDR3: CASSLVAGGSYNEQFF. The DNA of the CDR3 is TGTGCCAGCAGCTTAGTAGCGGGGGGGTCCTACAATGAGCAGTTCTTC.

This sequence joins TRBV5-4 and TRBJ2-7, with TRBD2 matching over 8 bases. CDR3 length: 13 residues. The germline gives CDR1 SGHNT, CDR2 YYREEE (reference sequence). V dropped 5 bases and J dropped 5; count of bases not matched to a gene: 6. CDR3 in DNA: TGTGCCAGCAGTCGGGGGGGCCCTAACGAGCAGTACTTC. This translates into CASSRGGPNEQYF. Full variable domain (rest looked up from reference TRBV5-4 and TRBJ2-7): ETGVTQSPTHLIKTRGQQVTLRCSSQSGHNTVSWYQQALGQGPQFIFQYYREEENGRGNFPPRFSGLQFPNYSSELNVNALELDDSALYLCASSRGGPNEQYFGPGTRLTVT.

The chain combines TRBV29-1 with TRBJ2-3, with D possibly matching TRBD1 (6 bases). CDR3 length: 13 residues. V gave up 7 bases and J gave up 2 bases, with 13 bases separating them. The germline gives CDR1 SQVTM, CDR2 ANQGSEA. CDR3 coding DNA: TGCAGCGGCCGGGACACCCTCACAGATACGCAGTATTTT. As protein: CSGRDTLTDTQYF.

This chain joins TRBV6-5 and TRBJ1-2; D is ambiguous. V lost 6 bases and J 4 bases, leaving 6 bases between the germline ends. The CDR3 sequence is 11 residues long. From germline, CDR1 is MNHEY and CDR2 SVGAGI. CDR3 DNA sequence: TGTGCCAGCAGGACATTCTATGGCTACACCTTC. This encodes CASRTFYGYTF.

This clone was counted once. J is TRBJ2-7 and V is TRBV7-9, with D possibly matching TRBD1 (6 bases). The CDR3 consists of 15 residues. Trimming removed 5 bases from V and 2 bases from J, with 16 bases in between. Germline CDR1 reads SEHNR; CDR2 reads FQNEAQ (reference sequence). CDR3 in DNA: TGTGCCAGCAGCGTAAACAGGGTACCCCCCTACGAGCAGTACTTC. Amino acid sequence: CASSVNRVPPYEQYF.

The chain is built from TRBV7-2 and TRBJ2-3; 9 bases agree with TRBD2. Unmatched junction bases numbered 3, after V lost 0 bases and J lost 2 bases. The CDR3 runs to 16 residues. From germline, CDR1 is SGHTA and CDR2 FQGNSA. The CDR3 DNA is TGTGCCAGCAGCTTAGCCGGGACTAGCCCCACAGATACGCAGTATTTT. It is translated as CASSLAGTSPTDTQYF.

The chain joins TRBV5-1 to TRBJ2-7, with D perhaps TRBD2 (6 bases). This CDR3 region has 14 residues. Between the trimmed V and J ends, which lost 1 base and 0 bases, there was a span of 8 bases. CDR1 SGHRS and CDR2 YFSETQ come from the germline V gene. The CDR3 reads CASSLTGSSYEQYF. The CDR3, as DNA: TGCGCCAGCAGCTTGACCGGGAGCTCCTACGAGCAGTACTTC.

V and J are TRBV27 and TRBJ2-7; 8 bases are shared with TRBD2. The length of the CDR3 is 16 residues. Germline CDR1 MNHEY, CDR2 SMNVEV (reference sequence). Unmatched junction bases numbered 8, after V lost 0 bases and J lost 4 bases. The CDR3 sequence is CASSLSFSGAVYEQYF. DNA for the CDR3: TGTGCCAGCAGTTTATCGTTTAGCGGGGCTGTATACGAGCAGTACTTC.

The chain carries TRBV13 and TRBJ2-1; 7 bases agree with TRBD2. This CDR3 comprises 17 residues. The V segment lost 4 bases and the J segment 7 bases; nucleotides outside the gene matches: 16. The germline CDR1 and CDR2 sequences are PRHDT and FYEKMQ (reference sequence). The CDR3 DNA follows: TGTGCCAGCAGCTCCGGAACCGAGCGGGGTTCAGGGAATGAGCAGTTCTTC. As protein: CASSSGTERGSGNEQFF.

In its sample, this clone was seen once. The CDR3 loop reads CASSLAGGGETQYF. The CDR3 coding sequence is TGTGCCAGCAGCCTAGCGGGGGGTGGAGAGACCCAGTACTTC. V usage is TRBV2 and J usage is TRBJ2-5; TRBD2 agrees at 11 bases. Germline loops: CDR1 SNHLY, CDR2 FYNNEI. J was trimmed by 4 bases and V by 6 bases; bases with no gene match: 4. This CDR3 region has 14 residues.

The chain has TRBV19 and TRBJ2-7; 7 bases align to TRBD1. V gave up 4 bases and J gave up 6 bases; unmatched junction bases: 3. The CDR3 extends over 12 amino acids. CDR1 is LNHDA, CDR2 SQIVND, per germline (reference sequence). CDR3 coding DNA: TGTGCCAGTAGTAACAGGGGTCTCGAGCAGTACTTC. Residues: CASSNRGLEQYF.

The chain combines TRBV25-1 with TRBJ1-1, with D perhaps matching TRBD1 (6 bases). V was pared by 6 bases and J by 11 bases, with 13 bases between. Germline CDR1 MGHDK, CDR2 SYGVNS. There are 11 residues in the CDR3. CDR3 sequence (DNA): TGTGCCAGCAGATCAGGGGCTACGGCTTTCTTT. Amino acids: CASRSGATAFF.

V usage is TRBV10-2 and J usage is TRBJ2-1; tentative D call: TRBD1 (5 bases). CDR3 size: 16 residues. CDR1 is WSHSY, CDR2 SAAADI, per germline. The germline V and J ends were trimmed by 4 bases and 2 bases, with 15 bases remaining between them. The CDR3 DNA is TGCGCCAGCAGTGCGAGCCGTAGACAGCCCTACAATGAGCAGTTCTTC. It codes for CASSASRRQPYNEQFF.

V is TRBV5-1 and J is TRBJ2-5; D may be TRBD2 (5 bases). This CDR3 is 16 amino acids long. V shed 5 bases and J shed 5 bases, with 22 bases lying between them. The germline gives CDR1 SGHRS, CDR2 YFSETQ. The CDR3 loop reads CASRRGLRSAWETQYF. The CDR3 DNA follows: TGCGCCAGCAGGCGCGGGCTCCGGTCGGCTTGGGAGACCCAGTACTTC.

This clone appeared once. This rearrangement joins TRBV2 to TRBJ1-5; the match to TRBD1 covers 7 bases. CDR1 and CDR2 (germline): SNHLY, FYNNEI. The CDR3 has 15 amino acids. The trim removed 4 bases at V and 1 base at J, leaving 4 bases unmatched. Here the CDR3 DNA reads TGTGCCAGCAGTGCACAGGGGATAAGCAATCAGCCCCAGCATTTT. It encodes CASSAQGISNQPQHF.

This sequence joins TRBV20-1 and TRBJ2-1; D is perhaps TRBD1 (6 bases). This CDR3 comprises 11 residues. The V and J ends lost 3 bases and 12 bases respectively, with 12 bases between them. Germline assignment: CDR1 DFQATT and CDR2 SNEGSKA (reference sequence). CDR3 region: CSASDGGGQFF. As DNA, the CDR3 is TGCAGTGCTAGCGATGGGGGCGGGCAGTTCTTC.

V usage is TRBV5-1 and J usage is TRBJ1-4, with D possibly TRBD1 on 5 matching bases. V gave up 0 bases and J gave up 7 bases, with 10 bases separating them. The CDR3 has 14 residues. Germline values: CDR1 SGHRS, CDR2 YFSETQ. CDR3 amino acids: CASSLGQTPEKLFF. The DNA of the CDR3 is TGCGCCAGCAGCTTGGGACAGACTCCTGAAAAACTGTTTTTT.

V usage is TRBV9 and J usage is TRBJ2-3, with a possible D match to TRBD1 (5 bases). Germline assignment: CDR1 SGDLS and CDR2 YYNGEE. The CDR3 has 15 residues. V was cut by 4 bases and J by 3 bases, with 15 bases left in between. CDR3 residues: CASSFGRAITDTQYF. In DNA, the CDR3 is TGTGCCAGCAGCTTCGGCAGGGCCATAACAGATACGCAGTATTTT.

J is TRBJ2-5 and V is TRBV15, with 9 positions matching TRBD1. The CDR3 is 16 residues long. The V gene end was trimmed by 1 base and the J gene end by 4 bases; junction bases not matched to a gene: 7. The germline CDR1 and CDR2 sequences are LNHNV and YYDKDF (reference sequence). The CDR3 DNA reads TGTGCCACCAGCAGAGTGGGGGACAGGGTTACAGAGACCCAGTACTTC. As protein: CATSRVGDRVTETQYF.

The sample holds a few counts of this clone. The chain couples TRBV4-3 to TRBJ1-3; tentative D call: TRBD1 (5 bases). CDR3 length equals 15 residues. Trimming pared 5 bases from V and 2 bases from J, leaving 13 bases between. CDR1 and CDR2 from the germline V gene are LGHNA and YSLEER. The CDR3 DNA is TGCGCCAGCAGCTCCTCGGCGGGGGCTGGAAACACCATATATTTT. Translated: CASSSSAGAGNTIYF.

The chain employs TRBV6-5 and TRBJ1-2; 8 bases line up with TRBD1. Germline lookup yields CDR1 MNHEY and CDR2 SVGAGI. This CDR3 has 16 amino acids. Losses at the gene ends were 2 bases for V and 1 base for J; bases not matched to a gene: 6. CDR3 region: CASSYARTGFNYGYTF. The CDR3 DNA is TGTGCCAGCAGTTACGCCAGGACAGGGTTTAACTATGGCTACACCTTC.

This clone was observed a few times. The V call is TRBV19, the J call TRBJ1-5; perhaps TRBD1 as D (6 bases). CDR3 length equals 14 residues. The germline V gene has CDR1 LNHDA and CDR2 SQIVND (reference sequence). The V end lost 9 bases, the J end lost 4 bases, and 16 bases lay between the germline ends. CDR3 sequence (DNA): TGTGCCAGCAAAGGACCTCAGGGGAATCAGCCCCAGCATTTT. Translation gives CASKGPQGNQPQHF.

V is TRBV5-6 and J is TRBJ2-5, with 11 bases identical to TRBD2. The J segment lost 4 bases and the V segment lost 0 bases, leaving 8 bases of the junction unmatched. CDR1 and CDR2 from the germline V gene are SGHDT and YYEEEE. The CDR3 sequence is 17 residues long. CDR3 in DNA: TGTGCCAGCAGCTTGGTTGTAGCGGGGGGGCCAGGAGAGACCCAGTACTTC. This encodes CASSLVVAGGPGETQYF. The full variable domain, with the rest looked up from reference TRBV5-6 and TRBJ2-5, is DAGVTQSPTHLIKTRGQQVTLRCSPKSGHDTVSWYQQALGQGPQFIFQYYEEEERQRGNFPDRFSGHQFPNYSSELNVNALLLGDSALYLCASSLVVAGGPGETQYFGPGTRLLVL.

The chain combines TRBV7-2 with TRBJ2-5; D may be TRBD2 (7 bases). This CDR3 contains 15 residues. Trimming shortened V by 6 bases and J by 3 bases, and 17 bases separated the two germline ends. From germline, CDR1 is SGHTA and CDR2 FQGNSA. The CDR3 loop is CASRAEGGAEETQYF. In DNA form, the CDR3 reads TGTGCCAGCAGGGCTGAGGGGGGGGCGGAAGAGACCCAGTACTTC.